This T cell receptor beta chain emerged from a study of T cell clonality in common variable immunodeficiency (dated by TCRdb to the mid-2010s). Standard criteria were used to diagnose CVID, namely serum IgG, IgA and/or IgM reduced below the normal range together with specific antibody deficiency. There were about 45 subjects in the CVID group (roughly 30 male and roughly 15 female), ranging in age from about 9 to 65 years, with a mean age of around 40. Most of the CVID patients and most of the healthy controls were of Caucasian heritage. At the time of study participation, every CVID subject had been on replacement immunoglobulin therapy for at least one year. No CVID subject was ill or taking immunomodulatory or immunosuppressive medication when blood was collected. Heparinized peripheral whole blood samples of about 4.5 to 8.5 ml were obtained from each donor. Genomic DNA from adults with common variable immune deficiency (CVID) and from healthy adult controls was used to sequence TCRbeta CDR3 repertoires. Diluted blood was density-centrifuged over Hypaque 1077 or Ficoll-Paque to isolate peripheral blood mononuclear cells. Genomic DNA was extracted from unsorted mononuclear cells by Qiagen column purification or by a centrifugation-based method.

What the study reported, not specific to this receptor: Correlations of repertoire features with clinical complications were constrained by heterogeneity among patients within the CVID cohort. Fewer TCRbeta clones were shared among CVID subjects than among healthy controls (p < 0.0001). Reportedly, TCRbeta sequences from CVID had fewer deletions and N-nucleotide insertions, and highly modified clones with 13 or more V deletions were absent from CVID. TCRbeta clonality was higher in CVID subjects than in healthy controls (t-test p = 0.018), and the increase was most characteristic of about a third of subjects. Although equal DNA input was used, an average of roughly 85,000 unique sequences per sample was obtained for controls, compared with approximately 30,000 for CVID samples. The authors noted that sequencing repertoires of T cell subpopulations would be needed to clarify what caused the increased clonality in CVID.

V and J are truncated by 7 bases and 0 bases respectively, leaving an intervening sequence of 16 bases. Reading from cysteine to phenylalanine, the CDR3 counts 14 amino acids. The DNA has 33 bases, all within the CDR3, and is read from base 1. Sequences SQVTM (CDR1) and ANQGSEA (CDR2) are obtained from the germline V gene. In its sample, this clone comes out as medium-sized (0.01 to 0.1%). The antigen this receptor binds is unknown. The CDR3 goes on 3 residues after the read ends, and that part is filled in from the germline J gene. For sequencing input, CVID and control samples contributed equivalent amounts of genomic DNA. For every sample, a 60 bp segment covering the rearranged TCRbeta CDR3 region was amplified and then sequenced. The immunoSEQ assay, a bias-corrected multiplex PCR with high-throughput sequencing, was employed for TCRbeta amplification. The authors' analysis ran thus. Every unique nucleotide sequence was considered a clone and was annotated with V, D and J genes, copy number and frequency. Sequences were labeled productive if in frame, and non-productive if out of frame or containing stop codons. As previously described, clonality was computed from Shannon's entropy. Mean CDR3 Kyte-Doolittle hydropathy was derived from the predicted amino acid sequences of productive clones. Using the R hclust function, scaled V gene usage was clustered hierarchically with Manhattan distance and complete linkage. To assess clone sharing by CDR3 amino acid sequence, 12 repertoires per group were resampled over 100 rounds. The repertoires were searched for about 70 published EBV-specific and fewer than 250 published CMV-specific TCRbeta sequences. Two CVID samples that yielded fewer than 10,000 sequences were excluded from the analysis, so roughly 40 CVID repertoires were retained. Here the immuneACCESS table is served through TCRdb, limited to in-frame sequences with V and J called. Missing clones are a known gap in these copies; in checked studies unresolved V genes cover under half, and the rest lacks a known reason. The DNA was the basis for D and trimming; V, J and clone size are from that table. For this sample, thousands of clones appear and none is a singleton. The leading ten clones occupy approximately 5.3% of the sample.

The sequence came from a human donor with common variable immunodeficiency. Sequenced: peripheral blood mononuclear cells. The rearranged segments are TRBV29-1 and TRBJ2-7; TRBD2 might be the D gene, on 6 matching bases. The CDR3 has the sequence CSATAAGYSYEQYF. CDR3 DNA (partial): TGCAGCGCCACCGCGGCGGGATACTCCTACGAG.